The sample holds one count of the clone carrying this T cell receptor beta chain. The junction differs from germline at one of its ends, possibly a read error. This specimen belongs to a study of tumor and adjacent non-tumor tissue in lung cancer. No cell sorting was done before RNA was extracted from the tissue. The CDR3 is 15 amino acids. Germline CDR1 and CDR2: SQVTM and ANQGSEA. Three rounds of nested PCR, following a modified ARM-PCR protocol, produced the TCRbeta library. MiXCR, applied by TCRdb to the multiplex PCR reads, yields one record per CDR3 protein. This table holds fewer than 85,000 distinct CDR3 sequences, 65% to 90% found once.

This TCR was recovered from a woman aged 45 to 65 with non-small cell lung cancer. The sequenced sample was lung tumor tissue. The chain is built from TRBV29-1 and TRBJ2-3, with D possibly being TRBD2 (6 bases). The CDR3 region has the DNA TGCAGCGTTGAGCCTGGCGGGAATGGCACAGATACGCATTATTTT. It codes for CSVEPGGNGTDTHYF.